A selection of T cell receptor beta chains follows, all from one sample in a study of blood T cell repertoires in COVID-19. Produced via immunoSEQ multiplex PCR; TCRdb's table is partial and in-frame only. The sample lists 71,000 or so clones, 87% occurring once. The sequenced material came from peripheral blood. Receptor source: a middle-aged man with active COVID-19. Both conserved end residues are part of each CDR3. The D gene is left open where the match is weak. Size is omitted from some rows. Given values are once, few, many or a class for expanded clones.

TRBD2 TRBJ2-7 NA 15 TRBV15 TGTGCCACCAGCAGCTCGACGGGAGGGCCGTACGAGCAGTACTTC CATSSSTGGPYEQYF
TRBD1 TRBJ1-2 NA 14 TRBV7-9 TGTGCCAGCAGCCGCAGGGGGCCCGGCTATGGCTACACCTTC CASSRRGPGYGYTF
TRBD1 TRBJ1-2 NA 14 TRBV9 TGTGCCAGCAGCGTAGTAAGGGGGCGGGGAGGCTACACCTTC CASSVVRGRGGYTF
TRBD2 TRBJ2-3 NA 16 TRBV3-1/TRBV3-2 TGTGCCAGCAGCTTTAGGGCGGGGGGAGGCACAGATACGCAGTATTTT CASSFRAGGGTDTQYF
NA TRBJ1-1 NA 14 TRBV18 TGTGCCAGCTCCGCGGGGTTTTCGGACACTGAAGCTTTCTTT CASSAGFSDTEAFF
TRBD1 TRBJ1-2 NA 17 TRBV18 TGTGCCAGCTCACCAATTACCGGGACAGGGGGCGACTATGGCTACACCTTC CASSPITGTGGDYGYTF
NA TRBJ2-7 NA 13 TRBV12-3/TRBV12-4 TGTGCCAGCAGCGGACACCCTGGGTACGAGCAGTACTTC CASSGHPGYEQYF
NA TRBJ2-2 NA 16 TRBV5-1 TGCGCCAGCAGCTTGGGGCCTTCCCAGAACACCGGGGAGCTGTTTTTT CASSLGPSQNTGELFF
TRBD2 TRBJ2-1 NA 15 TRBV18 TGTGCCAGCTCACCATCTAGCGGGAGCTACAATGAGCAGTTCTTC CASSPSSGSYNEQFF
NA TRBJ1-1 NA 13 TRBV18 TGTGCCAGCTCACCGGAGCGGAACACTGAAGCTTTCTTT CASSPERNTEAFF
TRBD1 TRBJ1-1 NA 16 TRBV5-1 TGCGCCAGCAGCTTGGTGCAGGGGGAGAGGAACACTGAAGCTTTCTTT CASSLVQGERNTEAFF
NA TRBJ1-5 NA 13 TRBV5-1 TGCGCCAGCAGCTTCGGAGGGGATCAGCCCCAGCATTTT CASSFGGDQPQHF
TRBD2 TRBJ2-5 NA 14 TRBV28 TGTGCCAGCAGTGCCACCCTAGCGGGACGGACCCAGTACTTC CASSATLAGRTQYF
NA TRBJ1-1 NA 14 TRBV30 TGTGCCTGGAGTGTTGGGGGGTCTTACACTGAAGCTTTCTTT CAWSVGGSYTEAFF
TRBD1 TRBJ2-3 NA 12 TRBV11-2 TGTGCCAGCAGCCCGACAGGGCATACGCAGTATTTT CASSPTGHTQYF
TRBD1 TRBJ1-3 NA 17 TRBV28 TGTGCCAGCAGCCAGAACACGGGACTCAGGGGGAGAAACACCATATATTTT CASSQNTGLRGRNTIYF
TRBD2 TRBJ2-5 NA 16 TRBV23-1 TGCGCCAGCAGTCAAACGGGAACTAGCGCTCAAGAGACCCAGTACTTC CASSQTGTSAQETQYF
TRBD1 TRBJ2-5 few 14 TRBV29-1 TGCAGCGTTGAAAGGACAGGGGGACAAGAGACCCAGTACTTC CSVERTGGQETQYF
TRBD1 TRBJ2-5 NA 13 TRBV12-3/TRBV12-4 TGTGCCAGCGGGGACAGGGCCCAAGAGACCCAGTACTTC CASGDRAQETQYF
NA TRBJ1-2 NA 12 TRBV5-4 TGTGCCAGCAGCTTGCCGGGCTATGGCTACACCTTC CASSLPGYGYTF
NA TRBJ1-6 NA 12 TRBV12-3/TRBV12-4 TGTGCCAGCAGTTTATGGAGGTCACCCCTCCACTTT CASSLWRSPLHF
TRBD1 TRBJ2-1 NA 16 TRBV5-1 TGCGCCAGCAGCTTGTCAGGGGGCCTACCCTACAATGAGCAGTTCTTC CASSLSGGLPYNEQFF
NA TRBJ2-3 NA 15 TRBV11-2 TGTGCCAGCAGCTTAGCACGGAGTTACACAGATACGCAGTATTTT CASSLARSYTDTQYF
NA TRBJ2-3 NA 13 TRBV6-2/TRBV6-3 TGTGCCAGCAGGCCTACTAGCACAGATACGCAGTATTTT CASRPTSTDTQYF
NA TRBJ2-7 NA 12 TRBV6-4 TGTGCCACCCCACAGGGCTCCTACGAGCAGTACTTC CATPQGSYEQYF
NA TRBJ1-4 NA 14 TRBV21-1 TGTGCCAGCGGCCAGGACAGTTGGGGTGAAAAACTGTTTTTT CASGQDSWGEKLFF
TRBD2 TRBJ2-3 NA 17 TRBV24-1 TGTGCCACCAGTGATTTGCAGCGGGGGGCGATCGCAGATACGCAGTATTTT CATSDLQRGAIADTQYF
TRBD2 TRBJ2-2 NA 16 TRBV6-2/TRBV6-3 TGTGCCAGCAGTTGGGGACTAGCGGGAGCCACCGGGGAGCTGTTTTTT CASSWGLAGATGELFF
TRBD1 TRBJ2-5 NA 17 TRBV5-1 TGCGCCAGCAGCTTGGAGGGACAGGGGATTCTGGGAGAGACCCAGTACTTC CASSLEGQGILGETQYF
NA TRBJ1-6 few 11 TRBV6-7 TGTGCCAGCAGTTATTCAGCGCCCCTCCACTTT CASSYSAPLHF
TRBD1 TRBJ1-2 NA 14 TRBV18 TGTGCCAGCTCATCCGGACAGGGGGGCTATGGCTACACCTTC CASSSGQGGYGYTF
NA TRBJ1-3 NA 15 TRBV6-5 TGTGCCAGCAGTTACTCGCCCGGGAAAGGAAACACCATATATTTT CASSYSPGKGNTIYF
NA TRBJ2-7 NA 15 TRBV7-2 TGTGCCAGCAGCTTGACGAGCTTATCCCGGAGGGAGCAGTACTTC CASSLTSLSRREQYF